These 29 T cell receptor beta chains were sequenced from one sample in a study of neurological immune-mediated disorders. TCRdb processed the 5' RACE reads anew with MiXCR; each CDR3 protein has one entry. Found here are 50,000 to 60,000 distinct CDR3 sequences, 3.5% to 4% of them singletons; the top ten hold 1.5% to 2%. The sequenced sample was CD4+ T cells from blood. The receptor set was obtained from a woman between 40 and 50 years old with multiple sclerosis.

This clonotype has ten or more counts. The V gene is TRBV10-3, the J gene TRBJ2-3; the D call may be TRBD1 or TRBD2 (5 bases each). The CDR3 runs 14 residues. V was shortened by 4 bases and J by 6 bases, with 14 bases between the two germline ends. Looked up from germline, CDR1 is ENHRY and CDR2 is SYGVKD. CDR3 DNA sequence: TGTGCCATCAGTGGTACGGGGACCCCGGATACGCAGTATTTT. Translation: CAISGTGTPDTQYF.

In its sample, this clonotype was seen many times. The V call is TRBV12-3 or TRBV12-4, the J call TRBJ1-3; D gene uncertain. The CDR3 contains 17 residues. V was shortened by 7 bases and J by 5 bases, with 24 bases between the two germline ends. CDR3 protein: CASTLGMGIDARNTIYF. CDR3 coding DNA: TGTGCCAGCACCTTGGGTATGGGGATAGATGCGAGAAACACCATATATTTT.

This clonotype was counted at least ten times. The chain couples TRBV4-1 to TRBJ2-3; D is ambiguous. Trimming removed 1 base at V and 1 base at J, with 9 bases between. The CDR3 runs 15 residues. Germline CDR1 and CDR2: MGHRA and YSYEKL. The CDR3 DNA is TGCGCCAGCAGCCAAGTCATCTCTGGCACAGATACGCAGTATTTT. This sequence encodes CASSQVISGTDTQYF.

Ten or more counts support this clonotype. CDR3 amino acids: CSASPGTAGELFF. In nucleotides, the CDR3 is TGCAGTGCCAGCCCGGGGACCGCCGGGGAGCTGTTTTTT. The chain links TRBV20-1 to TRBJ2-2; tentatively, D is TRBD1 or TRBD2 (5 bases each). The CDR3 loop spans 13 amino acids. Trimming stripped 6 bases from V and 6 bases from J, with 14 bases between. The germline V gene has CDR1 DFQATT and CDR2 SNEGSKA (reference sequence).

The table lists this clonotype with many counts. The V gene is TRBV9, the J gene TRBJ2-1; 11 positions match TRBD2. CDR3 length: 18 amino acids. V lost 4 bases and J lost 2; bases outside the gene matches: 11. Germline V gives CDR1 SGDLS, CDR2 YYNGEE. CDR3 in amino acids: CASSPTSGGIGTYNEQFF. In nucleotides, the CDR3 is TGTGCCAGCAGCCCCACTAGCGGGGGCATCGGGACCTACAATGAGCAGTTCTTC.

This clonotype was counted ten times or more. The V and J genes are TRBV12-3 or TRBV12-4 and TRBJ2-3; D is unresolved. Deletions cut 3 bases from V and 6 bases from J, with 10 bases between. This CDR3 contains 13 residues. The CDR3 DNA follows: TGTGCCAGCAGTTTTCCTCTTATGGATACGCAGTATTTT. As protein: CASSFPLMDTQYF.

This clonotype was counted ten times or more. As DNA, the CDR3 is TGCGCCAGCAGCCAAGACGCGGCCAGGGCGAGGGTTATCGATTCACCCCTCCACTTT. It specifies CASSQDAARARVIDSPLHF. The genes are TRBV4-1 and TRBJ1-6, with D possibly matching TRBD1 (5 bases). The V end lost 0 bases, the J end lost 8 bases, and 23 bases lay between the germline ends. CDR1 and CDR2 from the germline V gene are MGHRA and YSYEKL. There are 19 residues in the CDR3.

This clonotype came up many times. The chain is built from TRBV18 and TRBJ1-2, with D perhaps matching TRBD1 (5 bases). The germline gives CDR1 KGHSH, CDR2 LQKENI. This CDR3 is 13 amino acids long. Trimming stripped 0 bases from V and 8 bases from J, with 10 bases between. The chain's CDR3 is CASSPPGRPGYTF. The CDR3 region has the DNA TGTGCCAGCTCACCACCGGGACGACCGGGCTACACCTTC.

This clonotype appeared many times. V usage is TRBV4-1 and J usage is TRBJ1-3, with D unclear. V lost 4 bases, J lost 4 bases, and 11 bases lay in between. The CDR3 has 14 amino acids. CDR1 and CDR2 (germline): MGHRA, YSYEKL. This CDR3 reads CASSRLLGGNTIYF. The CDR3 bases are TGCGCCAGCAGCCGTCTCCTGGGAGGAAACACCATATATTTT.

This clonotype was observed at least ten times. The chain joins TRBV5-1 to TRBJ2-3; 8 bases fit TRBD1. The CDR3 consists of 13 residues. V lost 4 bases, J lost 9 bases, and 7 bases stayed unmatched. Germline lookup yields CDR1 SGHRS and CDR2 YFSETQ. This CDR3 reads CASSLGQGETQYF. The CDR3 DNA is TGCGCCAGCAGCCTAGGACAGGGAGAGACGCAGTATTTT.

This clonotype was picked up many times. The chain carries TRBV6-4 and TRBJ2-3; D possibly uses TRBD1 or TRBD2 (5 bases each). V dropped 0 bases and J dropped 2 bases, with 9 bases sitting between them. Germline V CDR1 and CDR2: MRHNA, SNTAGT. The CDR3 is 15 amino acids. CDR3 loop: CASSDSGTSTDTQYF. CDR3 DNA: TGTGCCAGCAGTGACTCCGGGACCTCCACAGATACGCAGTATTTT.

As to this clonotype: This may arise from a read error, as a much more abundant clone is one base away. This chain uses TRBV11-2 with TRBJ1-5; the D gene is possibly TRBD1 (5 bases). V was cut by 5 bases and J by 5 bases, with 22 bases left in between. Per the germline V gene, CDR1 is SGHAT and CDR2 is FQNNGV. This CDR3 spans 17 amino acids. CDR3 coding DNA: TGTGCCAGCAGCCCAGCCACCCTCCGGGACGGGGATCAGCCCCAGCATTTT. This translates into CASSPATLRDGDQPQHF.

This clonotype was seen many times. The V call is TRBV20-1, the J call TRBJ1-1; D unresolved. This CDR3 is built from 13 residues. Trimming took 2 bases from V and 1 from J, leaving 8 bases between them. CDR1 and CDR2 (germline): DFQATT, SNEGSKA (reference sequence). In DNA, the CDR3 is TGCAGTGCTAGATTGCCCGGGAACACTGAAGCTTTCTTT. This encodes CSARLPGNTEAFF.

This clonotype was detected ten times or more. V is TRBV28 and J is TRBJ1-1; D is possibly TRBD1 (5 bases). Per germline, CDR1 MDHEN and CDR2 SYDVKM. CDR3 size: 14 residues. V was trimmed by 11 bases and J by 5 bases, leaving 21 bases between them. CDR3 sequence reads: CAAGSGAVYTEAFF. The CDR3 region has the DNA TGTGCCGCTGGAAGCGGGGCAGTGTATACTGAAGCTTTCTTT.

Many counts were recorded for this clonotype. The chain's CDR3 is CASSLSKYNEQFF. The CDR3 coding sequence is TGTGCCAGCAGCTTAAGTAAATACAATGAGCAGTTCTTC. The V and J genes are TRBV11-2 and TRBJ2-1; D remains unclear. Germline lookup yields CDR1 SGHAT and CDR2 FQNNGV. Deletions cut 2 bases from V and 4 bases from J, with 6 bases between. This CDR3 spans 13 amino acids.

This clonotype was seen ten or more times. The chain combines TRBV5-1 with TRBJ2-3; 7 bases match TRBD1. The CDR3 is 16 amino acids. Germline V gives CDR1 SGHRS, CDR2 YFSETQ. V was clipped by 0 bases and J by 4 bases; unmatched bases: 8. The CDR3 coding sequence is TGCGCCAGCAGCTTGGGCCGGGCGCAGGGGGCAGATACGCAGTATTTT. Protein product: CASSLGRAQGADTQYF.

This clonotype was found many times. This chain connects TRBV5-1 to TRBJ2-3, with 8 bases matching TRBD2. Unmatched junction bases numbered 7, after V lost 1 base and J lost 6 bases. The CDR3 covers 15 residues. The germline CDR1 and CDR2 sequences are SGHRS and YFSETQ. In DNA form, the CDR3 reads TGCGCCAGCAGCTTGTCGGGGGGGCCAGGCGATACGCAGTATTTT. Protein sequence: CASSLSGGPGDTQYF.

This clonotype was counted between two and nine times. V usage is TRBV20-1 and J usage is TRBJ2-3; TRBD1 might be the D (6 bases). Germline V gene data show CDR1 as DFQATT and CDR2 as SNEGSKA (reference sequence). CDR3 size: 14 residues. The ends were cut back, 0 bases at V and 4 bases at J, with 11 bases in the middle. CDR3 DNA: TGCAGTGCTAGAGATCCACAGGGTGCAGATACGCAGTATTTT. Its translation: CSARDPQGADTQYF.

There are many counts of this clonotype. CDR3 sequence: CASSENWDYEQYF. CDR3 nucleotide sequence: TGTGCCAGCAGTGAAAATTGGGACTACGAGCAGTACTTC. The chain carries TRBV6-1 and TRBJ2-7; D not resolved. The CDR3 is 13 residues long. Germline CDR1 is MNHNS and CDR2 is SASEGT. V was trimmed by 2 bases and J by 3 bases, leaving 8 bases between them.

In this sample, this clonotype turned up many times. The chain uses TRBV4-2 and TRBJ1-4; D unresolved. V lost 3 bases and J 2 bases, leaving 4 bases between the germline ends. The CDR3 consists of 13 residues. CDR1 and CDR2 (germline): LGHNA, YNFKEQ. CDR3 region: CASSQGTNEKLFF. CDR3 DNA: TGTGCCAGCAGCCAGGGCACTAATGAAAAACTGTTTTTT.

This clonotype was counted at least ten times. The chain couples TRBV4-1 to TRBJ1-2; D is unclear. V lost 4 bases and J lost 3, with 21 bases in between. Germline V gene data show CDR1 as MGHRA and CDR2 as YSYEKL. CDR3 size: 17 residues. The CDR3 DNA is TGCGCCAGCAGCCCCATAAGGGAACAGCGCCGTCACTATGGCTACACCTTC. This translates into CASSPIREQRRHYGYTF.

This clonotype was seen repeatedly, ten times or more. V is TRBV15 and J is TRBJ1-5; TRBD1 is a possible D gene (5 bases). V dropped 1 base and J dropped 6 bases, with 13 bases sitting between them. This CDR3 has 15 amino acids. Per germline, CDR1 LNHNV and CDR2 YYDKDF (reference sequence). As DNA, the CDR3 is TGTGCCACCAGCAGAGGGAGTCGGGGCGGTCAGCCCCAGCATTTT. Its protein is CATSRGSRGGQPQHF.

The table lists this clonotype with many counts. The V call is TRBV2, the J call TRBJ1-4; 10 bases agree with TRBD1. After removal of 2 bases from V and 6 bases from J, the junction contained 6 bases not matched to a gene. Germline V lookup: CDR1 SNHLY, CDR2 FYNNEI. CDR3 length: 16 residues. Written as DNA, the CDR3 is TGTGCCAGCAGTGAAAACCGGGACAGGGGATATGAAAAACTGTTTTTT. Amino acids: CASSENRDRGYEKLFF.

This clonotype was observed many times. V usage is TRBV20-1 and J usage is TRBJ2-1; weak D call: TRBD2 (7 bases). This CDR3 comprises 14 residues. Trimming pared 7 bases from V and 5 bases from J, leaving 18 bases between. Germline CDR1 DFQATT, CDR2 SNEGSKA (reference sequence). The CDR3 reads CSGPKGGGHNEQFF. The CDR3 DNA reads TGCAGTGGCCCGAAGGGCGGGGGCCACAATGAGCAGTTCTTC.

The chain joins TRBV27 to TRBJ2-2; tentatively, D is TRBD2 (5 bases). The CDR3 sequence is 13 residues long. The V and J ends lost 7 bases and 4 bases respectively, with 10 bases between them. CDR1 is MNHEY, CDR2 SMNVEV, per germline (reference sequence). DNA of the CDR3: TGTGCCAGCATCTGGGAGATCACCGGGGAGCTGTTTTTT. This codes for CASIWEITGELFF.

Ten or more counts support this clonotype. V is TRBV11-2 and J is TRBJ2-3; D not certain. Germline lookup yields CDR1 SGHAT and CDR2 FQNNGV. Trimming took off 2 bases at V and 6 bases at J, with 3 bases between the two ends. This CDR3 is 11 amino acids long. The CDR3 DNA reads as TGTGCCAGCAGCTTATTGGATACGCAGTATTTT. It yields the protein CASSLLDTQYF.

This clonotype was detected many times. J is TRBJ2-3 and V is TRBV2, with D perhaps matching TRBD2 (6 bases). The V and J ends lost 4 bases and 4 bases respectively, with 9 bases between them. The CDR3 has 13 amino acids. The germline V gene has CDR1 SNHLY and CDR2 FYNNEI. CDR3 loop: CASSGDFSDTQYF. CDR3 bases: TGTGCCAGCAGTGGGGACTTCTCAGATACGCAGTATTTT.

This clonotype was seen many times. This rearrangement joins TRBV7-9 to TRBJ2-2; maybe TRBD2 (5 bases). The CDR3 totals 18 residues. Looked up from germline, CDR1 is SEHNR and CDR2 is FQNEAQ (reference sequence). V gave up 2 bases and J gave up 4 bases, with 20 bases separating them. The CDR3 coding sequence is TGTGCCAGCAGCTTATTACTCCGTTGGAGGTTAGGCACCGGGGAGCTGTTTTTT. Translated, it gives CASSLLLRWRLGTGELFF.

The table lists this clonotype with many counts. The V call is TRBV11-2, the J call TRBJ1-4; TRBD1 is a possible D gene (5 bases). V dropped 2 bases and J dropped 4 bases, with 14 bases sitting between them. This CDR3 spans 16 amino acids. Germline CDR1 reads SGHAT; CDR2 reads FQNNGV. This CDR3 is CASSLRGAGYNEKLFF. The CDR3 coding sequence is TGTGCCAGCAGCTTACGGGGCGCAGGTTATAATGAAAAACTGTTTTTT. Together with reference TRBV11-2 and TRBJ1-4, the CDR3 gives the full variable domain: EAGVAQSPRYKIIEKRQSVAFWCNPISGHATLYWYQQILGQGPKLLIQFQNNGVVDDSQLPKDRFSAERLKGVDSTLKIQPAKLEDSAVYLCASSLRGAGYNEKLFFGSGTQLSVL.